The 10 T cell receptor beta chains presented below share a single source sample, sequenced in a study of blood T cell repertoires in COVID-19. The assay was immunoSEQ multiplex PCR, and TCRdb's table has in-frame clones only and misses some. Seen here are around 260,000 clones, 80% to 90% observed once, and the top ten hold roughly a tenth. The sequenced material came from peripheral blood. These receptors all stem from a woman between 50 and 59 years old who had recovered from COVID-19.

The chain combines TRBV10-3 with TRBJ1-1; 7 positions match TRBD1. The CDR3 has 14 residues. Germline CDR1 is ENHRY and CDR2 is SYGVKD. V shed 4 bases and J 4 bases; nucleotides not matched to a gene: 6. The CDR3 here is CAISGEGGLTEAFF. The CDR3 DNA reads TGTGCCATCAGTGGGGAAGGGGGCCTCACTGAAGCTTTCTTT.

This chain joins TRBV30 and TRBJ2-1, with D possibly being TRBD2 (5 bases). Germline V gene lookup returns CDR1 GTSNPN and CDR2 SVGIG (reference sequence). Trimming shortened V by 0 bases and J by 0 bases, and 9 bases separated the two germline ends. This CDR3 has 15 amino acids. The CDR3 here is CAWSVKRSSYNEQFF. CDR3 nucleotide sequence: TGTGCCTGGAGTGTAAAGCGGAGCTCCTACAATGAGCAGTTCTTC.

The chain is built from TRBV9 and TRBJ1-6; 7 bases agree with TRBD1. V gave up 3 bases and J gave up 8 bases; unmatched junction bases: 8. The CDR3 totals 15 residues. CDR1 SGDLS and CDR2 YYNGEE come from the germline V gene. The CDR3 region is CASSETGQRYSPLHF. The CDR3, as DNA: TGTGCCAGCAGCGAGACGGGACAGCGGTATTCACCCCTCCACTTT.

This clone has a handful of counts. V is TRBV15 and J is TRBJ1-4; TRBD1 matches at 10 bases. Germline lookup yields CDR1 LNHNV and CDR2 YYDKDF (reference sequence). The CDR3 sequence is 20 residues long. V lost 7 bases to trimming and J lost 1 base; unmatched junction nucleotides: 18. CDR3 protein: CATTPDRTGGDLRTNEKLFF. The DNA for the CDR3 is TGTGCCACCACCCCTGATCGGACAGGGGGGGATCTTAGAACTAATGAAAAACTGTTTTTT. The whole variable domain, remainder taken from reference TRBV15 and TRBJ1-4, is DAMVIQNPRYQVTQFGKPVTLSCSQTLNHNVMYWYQQKSSQAPKLLFHYYDKDFNNEADTPDNFQSRRPNTSFCFLDIRSPGLGDTAMYLCATTPDRTGGDLRTNEKLFFGSGTQLSVL.

This chain links TRBV19 with TRBJ1-1, with D possibly being TRBD1 (5 bases). Between the trimmed V and J ends, which lost 2 bases and 0 bases, there was a span of 10 bases. CDR1 and CDR2 (germline): LNHDA, SQIVND (reference sequence). CDR3 length: 15 residues. CDR3 sequence (DNA): TGTGCCAGTAGTATACGAGACAGTTTGAACACTGAAGCTTTCTTT. Translating gives CASSIRDSLNTEAFF. Full variable domain (missing parts from reference TRBV19 and TRBJ1-1): DGGITQSPKYLFRKEGQNVTLSCEQNLNHDAMYWYRQDPGQGLRLIYYSQIVNDFQKGDIAEGYSVSREKKESFPLTVTSAQKNPTAFYLCASSIRDSLNTEAFFGQGTRLTVV.

The rearrangement uses TRBV28 and TRBJ1-6; TRBD1 might be the D (5 bases). The CDR3 has 15 residues. V shed 2 bases and J shed 7 bases, with 12 bases lying between them. Germline values: CDR1 MDHEN, CDR2 SYDVKM. DNA for the CDR3: TGTGCCAGCAGTTTAAATGCAGGGAGGAATTCACCCCTCCACTTT. Translating gives CASSLNAGRNSPLHF.

The chain recombines TRBV11-2 with TRBJ1-2; TRBD1 might be the D (5 bases). This CDR3 has 16 amino acids. V lost 1 base and J 3 bases, leaving 15 bases between the germline ends. CDR1 is SGHAT and CDR2 is FQNNGV in the germline V gene. CDR3 sequence: CASSLGGGFMYYGYTF. DNA of the CDR3: TGTGCCAGCAGCTTAGGGGGGGGTTTTATGTACTATGGCTACACCTTC.

This chain links TRBV2 with TRBJ1-1; D not certain. CDR1 is SNHLY, CDR2 FYNNEI, per germline. The V end lost 8 bases, the J end lost 3 bases, and 10 bases lay between the germline ends. This CDR3 is built from 12 residues. Here the CDR3 DNA reads TGTGCCAGCCTCGGGTCAGACACTGAAGCTTTCTTT. It is translated as CASLGSDTEAFF. Supplemented by reference TRBV2 and TRBJ1-1, the full variable domain reads EPEVTQTPSHQVTQMGQEVILRCVPISNHLYFYWYRQILGQKVEFLVSFYNNEISEKSEIFDDQFSVERPDGSNFTLKIRSTKLEDSAMYFCASLGSDTEAFFGQGTRLTVV.

CDR3 nucleotides: TGTGCCACCAACGGGGAGGCGGATGAGCAGTTCTTC. Its protein is CATNGEADEQFF. The rearrangement links TRBV24-1 to TRBJ2-1, with D perhaps matching TRBD2 (6 bases). CDR1 is KGHDR and CDR2 is SFDVKD in the germline V gene. Between the trimmed V and J ends, which lost 8 bases and 8 bases, there was a span of 12 bases. This CDR3 is built from 12 residues.

This chain connects TRBV10-3 to TRBJ1-5; possible D gene TRBD1, 5 bases. Trimming took 7 bases from V and 5 from J, leaving 15 bases between them. The germline V gene encodes CDR1 ENHRY and CDR2 SYGVKD. This CDR3 comprises 14 residues. CDR3 sequence (DNA): TGTGCCATCAAAGGGATAGGGGTACATCAGCCCCAGCATTTT. It is translated as CAIKGIGVHQPQHF.